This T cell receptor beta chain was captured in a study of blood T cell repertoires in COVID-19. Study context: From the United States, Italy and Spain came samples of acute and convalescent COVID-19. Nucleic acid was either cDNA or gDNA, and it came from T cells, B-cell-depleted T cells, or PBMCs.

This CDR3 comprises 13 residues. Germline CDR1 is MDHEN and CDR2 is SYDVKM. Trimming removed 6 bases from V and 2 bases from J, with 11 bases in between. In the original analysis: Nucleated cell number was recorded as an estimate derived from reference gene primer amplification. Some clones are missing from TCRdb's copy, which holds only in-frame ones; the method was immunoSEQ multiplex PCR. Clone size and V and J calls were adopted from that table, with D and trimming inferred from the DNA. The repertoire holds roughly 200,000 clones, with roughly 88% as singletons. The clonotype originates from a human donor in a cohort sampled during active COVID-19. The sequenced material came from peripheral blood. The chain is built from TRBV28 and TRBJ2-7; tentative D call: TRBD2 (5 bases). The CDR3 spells CASRGERPYEQYF. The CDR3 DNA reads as TGTGCCAGCAGGGGAGAAAGGCCCTACGAGCAGTACTTC.